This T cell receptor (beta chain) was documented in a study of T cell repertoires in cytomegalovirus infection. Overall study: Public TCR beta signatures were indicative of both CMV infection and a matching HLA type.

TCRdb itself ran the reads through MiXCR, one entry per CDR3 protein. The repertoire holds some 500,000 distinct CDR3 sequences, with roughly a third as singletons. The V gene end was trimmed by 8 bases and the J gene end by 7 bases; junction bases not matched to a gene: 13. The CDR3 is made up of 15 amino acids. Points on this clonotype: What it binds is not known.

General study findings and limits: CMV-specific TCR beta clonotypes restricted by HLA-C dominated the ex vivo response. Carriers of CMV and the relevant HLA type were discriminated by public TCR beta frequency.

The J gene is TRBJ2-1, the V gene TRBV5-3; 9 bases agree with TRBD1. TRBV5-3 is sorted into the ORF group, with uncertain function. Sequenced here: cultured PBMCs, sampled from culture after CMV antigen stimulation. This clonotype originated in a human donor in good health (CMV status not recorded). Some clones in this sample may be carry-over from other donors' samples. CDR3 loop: CASSPGQGDRNEQFF. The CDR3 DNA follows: TGTGCCAGCAGCCCGGGACAGGGCGATAGGAATGAGCAGTTCTTC.